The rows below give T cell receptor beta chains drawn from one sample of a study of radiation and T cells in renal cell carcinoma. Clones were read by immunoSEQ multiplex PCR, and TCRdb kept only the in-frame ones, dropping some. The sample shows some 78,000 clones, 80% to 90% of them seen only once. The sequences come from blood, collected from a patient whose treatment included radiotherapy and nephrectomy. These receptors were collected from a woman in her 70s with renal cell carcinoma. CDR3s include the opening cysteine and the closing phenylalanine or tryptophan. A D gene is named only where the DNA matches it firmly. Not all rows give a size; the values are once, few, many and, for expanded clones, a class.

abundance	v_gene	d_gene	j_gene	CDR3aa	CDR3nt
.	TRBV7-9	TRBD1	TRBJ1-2	CASRGDRGRGGYTF	TGTGCCAGCAGGGGAGACAGGGGGCGAGGCGGCTACACCTTC
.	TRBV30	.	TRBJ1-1	CACQGLGRAGTEAFF	TGTGCCTGCCAGGGCCTGGGCAGGGCGGGCACTGAAGCTTTCTTT
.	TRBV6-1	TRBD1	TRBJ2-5	CASRAGTALTQYF	TGTGCCAGCAGAGCCGGGACAGCCTTAACCCAGTACTTC
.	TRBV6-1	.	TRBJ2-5	CASRAPGVQETQYF	TGTGCCAGCAGGGCACCAGGAGTGCAAGAGACCCAGTACTTC
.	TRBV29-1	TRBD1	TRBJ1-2	CSANRGVSNGYTF	TGCAGCGCAAACAGGGGGGTGTCTAATGGCTACACCTTC
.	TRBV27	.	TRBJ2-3	CATQRLQGTDTQYF	TGTGCCACCCAAAGACTCCAGGGAACAGATACGCAGTATTTT
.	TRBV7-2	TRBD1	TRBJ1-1	CASSSQGGLNTEAFF	TGTGCCAGCAGCTCCCAGGGGGGACTGAACACTGAAGCTTTCTTT
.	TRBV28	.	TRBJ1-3	CASTTSTGSGNTIYF	TGTGCCAGCACTACGAGCACGGGCTCTGGAAACACCATATATTTT
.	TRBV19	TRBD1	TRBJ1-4	CASKGQPTNEKLFF	TGTGCCAGTAAGGGACAGCCAACTAATGAAAAACTGTTTTTT
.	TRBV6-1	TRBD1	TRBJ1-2	CASSEGTGGVGYTF	TGTGCCAGCAGTGAGGGTACAGGGGGCGTTGGCTACACCTTC
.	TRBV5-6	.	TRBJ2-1	CASSLGNEQFF	TGTGCCAGCAGCTTGGGAAATGAGCAGTTCTTC
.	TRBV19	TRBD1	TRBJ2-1	CASSTGQANNEQFF	TGTGCCAGTAGCACGGGACAGGCGAACAATGAGCAGTTCTTC
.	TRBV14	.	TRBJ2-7	CASSQAGAEQYF	TGTGCCAGCAGCCAAGCGGGGGCCGAGCAGTACTTC
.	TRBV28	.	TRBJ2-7	CASIPTRRFISYEQYF	TGTGCCAGCATTCCCACAAGAAGGTTTATTTCCTACGAGCAGTACTTC
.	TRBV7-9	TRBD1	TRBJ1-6	CASSPTGPTNNSPLHF	TGTGCCAGCAGCCCGACAGGGCCAACAAATAATTCACCCCTCCACTTT
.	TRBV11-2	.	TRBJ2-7	CASSGRVGSYEQYF	TGTGCCAGCAGCGGAAGAGTGGGTTCCTACGAGCAGTACTTC
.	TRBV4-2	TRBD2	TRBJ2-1	CASSQVGLAGYNEQFF	TGTGCCAGCAGCCAAGTCGGCCTAGCGGGCTACAATGAGCAGTTCTTC
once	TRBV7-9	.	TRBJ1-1	CASSLDRGSTEAFF	TGTGCCAGCAGCTTAGACCGGGGCAGCACTGAAGCTTTCTTT
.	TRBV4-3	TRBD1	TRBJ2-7	CASSHSGTGPYEQYF	TGCGCCAGCAGCCACTCCGGGACAGGTCCCTACGAGCAGTACTTC
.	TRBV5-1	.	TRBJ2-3	CASSLSQRDTQYF	TGCGCCAGCAGCTTGTCGCAGAGAGATACGCAGTATTTT
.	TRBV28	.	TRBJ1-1	CASSLEGVTEAFF	TGTGCCAGCAGTTTAGAGGGGGTGACTGAAGCTTTCTTT
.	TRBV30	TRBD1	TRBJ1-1	CAWSVRDRGYVTEAFF	TGTGCCTGGAGTGTCCGGGACAGGGGGTATGTCACTGAAGCTTTCTTT
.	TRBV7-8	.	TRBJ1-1	CASSLVRLNTEAFF	TGTGCCAGCAGCTTAGTTCGGCTGAACACTGAAGCTTTCTTT
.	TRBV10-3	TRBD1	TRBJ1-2	CAISPRTGRANYGYTF	TGTGCCATCAGCCCTAGGACAGGAAGAGCTAACTATGGCTACACCTTC
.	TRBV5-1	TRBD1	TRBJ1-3	CASSLAGQGILSGNTIYF	TGCGCCAGCAGCTTGGCCGGACAGGGGATCCTCTCTGGAAACACCATATATTTT
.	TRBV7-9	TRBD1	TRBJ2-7	CASSRLGGQSYEQYF	TGTGCCAGCTCCCGTCTAGGGGGACAGAGTTACGAGCAGTACTTC
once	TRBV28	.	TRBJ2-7	CASRPGTFPTYEQYF	TGTGCCAGCAGGCCCGGGACCTTTCCCACCTACGAGCAGTACTTC
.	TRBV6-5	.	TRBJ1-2	CASIKGGGYGYTF	TGTGCCAGCATTAAGGGGGGAGGCTATGGCTACACCTTC
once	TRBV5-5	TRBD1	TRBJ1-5	CASSSTGGKSNQPQHF	TGTGCCAGCAGCTCGACAGGGGGCAAGTCCAATCAGCCCCAGCATTTT
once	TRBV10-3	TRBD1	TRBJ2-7	CATWTGKYEQYF	TGTGCCACCTGGACAGGGAAGTACGAGCAGTACTTC
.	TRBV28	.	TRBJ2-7	CASSPPREPYEQYF	TGTGCCAGCAGTCCCCCAAGGGAACCCTACGAGCAGTACTTC
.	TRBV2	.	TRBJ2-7	CASSPGTSHYEQYF	TGTGCCAGCAGCCCCGGGACTTCCCACTACGAGCAGTACTTC
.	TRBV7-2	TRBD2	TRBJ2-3	CASSSRRLAGVASTDTQYF	TGTGCCAGCAGCTCAAGGCGTCTAGCGGGGGTAGCTAGCACAGATACGCAGTATTTT
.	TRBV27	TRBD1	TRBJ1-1	CASSLRWTGDTEAFF	TGTGCCAGCAGTTTACGGTGGACAGGGGATACTGAAGCTTTCTTT
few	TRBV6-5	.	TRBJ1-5	CASSYSSRGSQHF	TGTGCCAGCAGTTACTCGAGCAGGGGCTCTCAACATTTT
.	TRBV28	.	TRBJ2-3	CASSRDVGRFTDTQYF	TGTGCCAGCAGCCGTGATGTGGGGAGATTCACAGATACGCAGTATTTT
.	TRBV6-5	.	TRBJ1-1	CASNYGQGGTEAFF	TGTGCCAGCAATTACGGGCAGGGAGGCACTGAAGCTTTCTTT
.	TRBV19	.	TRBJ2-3	CASSPAGSTDTQYF	TGTGCCAGTAGCCCCGCGGGGAGCACAGATACGCAGTATTTT
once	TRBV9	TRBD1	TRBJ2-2	CASSVEAGGIGELFF	TGTGCCAGCAGCGTAGAGGCAGGGGGAATCGGGGAGCTGTTTTTT
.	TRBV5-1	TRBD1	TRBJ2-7	CASSLGDSSYEQYF	TGCGCCAGCAGCTTAGGGGACAGCTCCTACGAGCAGTACTTC
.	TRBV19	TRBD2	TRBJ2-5	CASSINLAGGLGTQYF	TGTGCCAGTAGTATAAACCTAGCGGGGGGCCTGGGGACCCAGTACTTC
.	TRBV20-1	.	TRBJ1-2	CSASSPPWGTF	TGCAGTGCTAGTAGCCCACCATGGGGGACCTTC
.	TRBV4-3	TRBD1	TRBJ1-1	CASSQGGQGGEAFF	TGCGCCAGCAGCCAAGGGGGACAGGGAGGAGAGGCTTTCTTT